This TCR beta chain is from a study of post-analysis software for immune sequencing data. Study details: Some patients lacked subtype; others had relapsing-remitting, secondary progressive or progressive-relapsing disease. Findings and caveats of the study: The five TRBV segments detected at higher frequency in patients than in controls included TRBV5-6, TRBV5-1 and TRBV20-1. Compared against controls, patients with multiple sclerosis displayed significantly lower normalized Chao1 diversity.

Regarding this clonotype: As yet, its antigen is unknown.

Carried by the TCR beta cDNA libraries were unique molecular identifiers. The T cell input of about 0.9 to 11 million gave approximately 460,000 cDNA molecules. TCRdb processed the PCR reads anew with MiXCR; each CDR3 protein has one entry. The sample holds about 460,000 distinct CDR3 sequences, under 55% seen once. Unmatched junction bases numbered 16, after V lost 5 bases and J lost 13 bases. This CDR3 comprises 16 residues. The sample comprised blood. This chain uses TRBV12-3 or TRBV12-4 with TRBJ2-4; 11 nucleotides agree with TRBD1. The sequence derives from a girl aged 10 to 17 with multiple sclerosis. The chain's CDR3 is CASSPDRTGGSDKQYF. In DNA form, the CDR3 reads TGTGCCAGCAGTCCCGACCGGACAGGGGGCTCCGACAAGCAGTACTTC.